The present entry profiles one T cell receptor beta chain with its context. This CDR3 has 15 residues. The V end was cut by 4 bases, the J end by 6 bases, with 18 bases between. Germline CDR1 reads SEHNR; CDR2 reads FQNEAQ (reference sequence). The data belong to a study of blood T cell repertoires in COVID-19. Study processing details: Scientists estimated how many nucleated cells there were by amplifying reference gene primers. Here immunoSEQ multiplex PCR was the method, and the copy in TCRdb shows in-frame clones only, minus some. From that table come the V and J calls and clone size; the DNA was used to work out D and trimming. Of 30,000 to 35,000 clones listed, about 80% were seen once; the top ten hold about 3.9%.

This sequence was found in a man in his forties or fifties with acute or convalescent COVID-19. The material sequenced was peripheral blood. This chain links TRBV7-9 with TRBJ1-1; D perhaps matches TRBD1 (5 bases). CDR3 in DNA: TGTGCCAGCAGCTCCTCGATTGGGGGGATAGCTGAAGCTTTCTTT. Translating gives CASSSSIGGIAEAFF.